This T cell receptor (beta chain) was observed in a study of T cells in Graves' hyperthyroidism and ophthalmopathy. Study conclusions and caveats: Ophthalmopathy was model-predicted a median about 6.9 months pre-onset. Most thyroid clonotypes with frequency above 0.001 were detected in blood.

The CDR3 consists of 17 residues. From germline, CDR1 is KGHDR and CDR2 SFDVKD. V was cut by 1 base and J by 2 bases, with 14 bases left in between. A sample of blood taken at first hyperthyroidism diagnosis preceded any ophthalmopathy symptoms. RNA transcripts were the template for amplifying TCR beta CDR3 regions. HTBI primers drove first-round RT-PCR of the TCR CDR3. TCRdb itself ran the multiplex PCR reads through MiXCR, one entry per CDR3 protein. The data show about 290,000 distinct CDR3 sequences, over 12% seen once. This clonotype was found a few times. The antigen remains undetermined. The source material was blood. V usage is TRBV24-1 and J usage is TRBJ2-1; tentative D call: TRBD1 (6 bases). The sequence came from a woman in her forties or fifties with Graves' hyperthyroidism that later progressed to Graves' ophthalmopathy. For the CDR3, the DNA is TGTGCCACCAGTGATTTCAGGTCAGGGGTTACCTACAATGAGCAGTTCTTC. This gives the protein CATSDFRSGVTYNEQFF.